The clone carrying this T cell receptor beta chain occurred many times. The CDR3 totals 17 residues. Looked up from germline, CDR1 is SGHKS and CDR2 is YYEKEE (reference sequence). V gave up 5 bases and J gave up 3 bases; unmatched junction bases: 11. This sample was taken from a study of spatial heterogeneity in lung cancer. Study summary: Among detected sequences, beta-chain ones consistently exceeded alpha-chain ones in number. Raw sequencing reads included, on average, more than 9.5 appearances of each unique TCR and UMI combination.

Time point meaning: sample taken at primary tumor resection. Whole RNA was taken from tumor, nontumor lung or frozen PBMC; it was then sequenced unsorted. Samples were donated by 72 untreated early-stage non-small cell lung cancer patients. The presence of a unique molecular identifier marked each TCR cDNA molecule. TCRdb reprocessed the 5' RACE reads with MiXCR, giving one entry per CDR3 protein. The data contain roughly 28,000 distinct CDR3 sequences, around 8.4% of them singletons. The chain employs TRBV5-5 and TRBJ1-4; 9 nucleotides match TRBD1. Source: PBMCs, taken at surgery. This sequence originates from a female donor with early-stage non-small cell lung cancer. The DNA of the CDR3 is TGTGCCAGCAGTAAACAGGGGGCCCAACTGGCTAATGAAAAACTGTTTTTT. Its translation is CASSKQGAQLANEKLFF.